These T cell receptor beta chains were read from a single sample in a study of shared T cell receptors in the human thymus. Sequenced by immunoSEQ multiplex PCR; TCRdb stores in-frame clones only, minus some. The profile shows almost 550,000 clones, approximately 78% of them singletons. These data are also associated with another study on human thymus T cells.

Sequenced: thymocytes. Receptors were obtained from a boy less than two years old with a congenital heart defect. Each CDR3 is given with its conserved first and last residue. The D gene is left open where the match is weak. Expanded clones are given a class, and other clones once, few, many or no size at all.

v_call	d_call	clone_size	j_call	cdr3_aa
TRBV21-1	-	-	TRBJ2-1	CASSKQVSPQPSHNEQFF
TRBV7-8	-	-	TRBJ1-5	CASSLYSRDHQPQHF
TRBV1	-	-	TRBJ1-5	CTSSQDRRGGNQPQHF
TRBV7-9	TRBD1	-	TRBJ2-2	CASSSGQGANTGELFF
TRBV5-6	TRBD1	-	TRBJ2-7	CASSARQGAGYEQYF
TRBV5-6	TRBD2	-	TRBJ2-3	CASSPGTRTRRGYF
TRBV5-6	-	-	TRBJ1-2	CASSLGGAGSYGYTF
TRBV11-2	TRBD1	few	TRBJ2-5	CASSLDGRGHQETQYF
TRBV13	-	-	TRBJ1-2	CASSRSTGRGGYTF
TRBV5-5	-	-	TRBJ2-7	CASSPEGGSYEQYF
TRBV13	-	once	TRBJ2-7	CASSLQGAQYF
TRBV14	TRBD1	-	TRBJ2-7	CASSQARPDRGPYEQYF
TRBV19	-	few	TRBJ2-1	CASRERHEQFF
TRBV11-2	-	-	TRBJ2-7	CASSSVGGASYEQYF
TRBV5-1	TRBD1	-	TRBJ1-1	CASSLVDRGIEAFF
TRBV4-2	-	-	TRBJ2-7	CASSQEIALPYEQYF
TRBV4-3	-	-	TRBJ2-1	CASSQRTGGPHNEQFF
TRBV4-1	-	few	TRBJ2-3	CASSLEASETKTDTQYF
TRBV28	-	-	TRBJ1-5	CASSPLSNQPQHF